The text below deals with one T cell receptor (beta chain). These data originate in a study of blood T cell repertoires in COVID-19. V was clipped by 2 bases and J by 5 bases, with 19 bases between them. CDR1 is MNHEY, CDR2 SMNVEV, per germline (reference sequence). The CDR3 consists of 18 residues. Per the original data handling: Nucleated cell counts were estimated from reference gene primer amplification. Clones were read by immunoSEQ multiplex PCR, and TCRdb kept only the in-frame ones, dropping some. V and J calls and clone size are those listed in that table; D and trimming were worked out from the DNA. The profile shows approximately 260,000 clones, about 81% of them singletons.

The V gene is TRBV27, the J gene TRBJ1-6; tentatively, D is TRBD1 (6 bases). The TCR originated in a man in his thirties or forties with acute COVID-19. Sequenced: PBMCs or T cells enriched from blood (not recorded which). CDR3 sequence (DNA): TGTGCCAGCAGTTTAGTGGGGACACCCCAATCCCATAATTCACCCCTCCACTTT. Encoded protein: CASSLVGTPQSHNSPLHF.